This TCR beta chain was profiled in a study of regulatory T cells in long-lasting Graves disease. CDR1 is LGHNT, CDR2 FRNRAP, per germline. The CDR3 covers 14 residues. J lost 3 bases, V lost 7 bases, and 7 bases had no gene match. Indicated time point: newly diagnosed GD, antithyroid drugs for less than 3 months. Construction of the TCR library relied on RNA isolated from PBMCs. With iRepertoire HTBI primers and Arm-PCR of CDR3 regions, TCR beta libraries were built. TCRdb reprocessed the multiplex PCR reads via MiXCR and lists one record per CDR3 protein. The table has around 500,000 distinct CDR3 sequences, around 15% seen once. The sample was also reused in another study, on T cells in Graves' hyperthyroidism and ophthalmopathy. Per that study: Ophthalmopathy, which appeared later, was predicted by the model a median about 6 months before onset.

The chain recombines TRBV12-5 with TRBJ2-7, with 9 bases that match TRBD1. The clonotype was recovered from a woman aged 40-65 years with Graves disease. Source: peripheral blood mononuclear cells (PBMCs), taken at new diagnosis, from a patient treated with antithyroid drugs. Here the CDR3 reads CASATSTGGYEQYF. DNA of the CDR3: TGTGCTAGTGCCACCTCGACAGGGGGCTACGAGCAGTACTTC.